This T cell receptor beta chain is from a study of blood T cell repertoires in COVID-19. Whole-study context: T cells, B-cell-depleted T cells, or PBMCs supplied cDNA or gDNA.

In the case of this clone: Other nucleotide sequences in the sample specify the same CDR3.

In the authors' methods: By means of reference gene primer amplification, nucleated cell counts were estimated. Repertoires were generated with immunoSEQ multiplex PCR, while TCRdb's copy carries only in-frame clones and drops some. D and trimming were read from the DNA, whereas the V and J calls and clone size are those reported in that table. The sample carries over 250,000 clones, roughly 85% recorded once. V was clipped by 3 bases and J by 1 base; unmatched bases: 1. Germline assignment: CDR1 KGHSH and CDR2 LQKENI. The CDR3 length is 16 residues. The clonotype originates from a woman aged 70-85 years with acute or convalescent COVID-19. Input material: peripheral blood. This chain connects TRBV18 to TRBJ2-2; 11 bases are shared with TRBD2. The CDR3 region is CASSPGLAGNTGELFF. CDR3 nucleotides: TGTGCCAGCTCACCCGGACTAGCGGGGAACACCGGGGAGCTGTTTTTT.